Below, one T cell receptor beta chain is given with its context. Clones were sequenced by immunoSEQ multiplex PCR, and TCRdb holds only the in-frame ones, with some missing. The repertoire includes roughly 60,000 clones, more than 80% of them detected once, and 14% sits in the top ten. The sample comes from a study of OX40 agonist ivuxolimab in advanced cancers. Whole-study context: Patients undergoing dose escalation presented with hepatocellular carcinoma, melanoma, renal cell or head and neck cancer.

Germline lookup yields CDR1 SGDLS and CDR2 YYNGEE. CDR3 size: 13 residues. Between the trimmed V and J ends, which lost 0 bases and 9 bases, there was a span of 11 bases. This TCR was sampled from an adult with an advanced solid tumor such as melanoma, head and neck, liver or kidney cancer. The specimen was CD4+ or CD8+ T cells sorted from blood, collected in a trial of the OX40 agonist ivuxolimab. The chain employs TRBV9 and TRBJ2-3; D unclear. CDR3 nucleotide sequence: TGTGCCAGCAGCGTAGGGCCCCCGGAAACGCAGTATTTT. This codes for CASSVGPPETQYF. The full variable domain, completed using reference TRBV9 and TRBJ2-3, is DSGVTQTPKHLITATGQRVTLRCSPRSGDLSVYWYQQSLDQGLQFLIQYYNGEERAKGNILERFSAQQFPDLHSELNLSSLELGDSALYFCASSVGPPETQYFGPGTRLTVL.